This TCR beta chain was documented in a study of blood T cells in healthy people across ages. Peripheral blood from each donor was collected in a volume of approximately 9.2 milliliters. Study outcomes and limitations: Nothing was known about donor CMV status, and this possibly confounded expanded clonotype changes.

Of note for this clonotype: Its target is not known.

This CDR3 region has 17 residues. Germline V gene sequence: CDR1 DFQATT, CDR2 SNEGSKA (reference sequence). The junction had 11 bases not matched to a gene; V was cut back by 2 bases and J by 2 bases. With a J-beta primer mix and a sample-barcoded 5' primer, a second PCR ran about 6 to 11 cycles. Template switching added a 12-random-nucleotide identifier to every cDNA molecule. TCRdb used MiXCR to reprocess the 5' RACE reads, holding one entry per CDR3 protein. The data hold roughly 1.5 million distinct CDR3 sequences, with 40% to 45% observed a single time. The clonotype originates from a woman under 30 in good health. Material for sequencing was blood. The V call is TRBV20-1, the J call TRBJ2-7; 11 positions agree with TRBD2. As DNA, the CDR3 is TGCAGTGCTAGATCCCCCGAGGGACTAGCGGTTCCCTACGAGCAGTACTTC. Translating it yields CSARSPEGLAVPYEQYF.